This TCR beta chain is drawn from a study of blood T cell repertoires in COVID-19. Study context: The analysed material was cDNA or gDNA that came from T cells, B-cell-depleted T cells, or PBMCs.

This CDR3 comprises 15 residues. Deletions cut 5 bases from V and 5 bases from J, with 13 bases between. Germline values: CDR1 SGHTA, CDR2 FQGNSA. Clones were sequenced by immunoSEQ multiplex PCR, and TCRdb holds only the in-frame ones, with some missing. In the table there are about 250,000 clones, 80% to 90% of which are singletons. Cohorts were determined from participant-reported clinical history. Symptom resolution, clearance, or two negative PCRs marked the recovered donors of Cohort 3. V usage is TRBV7-2 and J usage is TRBJ1-6; D is perhaps TRBD1 (6 bases). The sequenced material came from PBMCs or T cells enriched from blood (not recorded which). The clonotype was recovered from a woman aged 25-40 years who had recovered from COVID-19. CDR3 in amino acids: CASSVQGIDNSPLHF. In DNA form, the CDR3 reads TGTGCCAGCAGCGTACAGGGTATAGATAATTCACCCCTCCACTTT.